The 29 T cell receptor beta chains below come from one sample, sequenced in a study of blood T cells in healthy people across ages (dated by TCRdb to 2014 to 2015). Library preparation was by 5' RACE. The reads were generated on an Illumina HiSeq 2500. A second roughly 6 to 12 cycle PCR used a sample-barcoded 5' primer and a J-beta primer mix. Clones were called with MiXCR by TCRdb after fastp trimmed the public reads at Q25, and only in-frame beta chains were retained. CDR3 protein sequences are deduplicated, and each keeps its most common genes and DNA. The table for this sample lists fewer than 950,000 distinct CDR3 sequences; about 55% of them were counted only once. Roughly 37% of the sample belongs to the ten largest clones. Material: blood. Receptors originate from a man older than 75 in good health.

This clonotype showed up just a few times. Here the CDR3 DNA reads TGTGCCGCGAACTCCGGGACTGGACGGTACTTC. As protein: CAANSGTGRYF. The chain has TRBV10-3 and TRBJ2-5; possibly TRBD2 for D (6 bases). From germline, CDR1 is ENHRY and CDR2 SYGVKD. Trimming cost V 11 bases and J 13 bases, with 20 bases left between them. This CDR3 has 11 amino acids.

This chain connects TRBV7-3 to TRBJ1-2; 7 bases are shared with TRBD1. The CDR3 totals 13 residues. Germline CDR1 SGHTA, CDR2 FQGTGA. Trimming cost V 5 bases and J 4 bases; bases outside gene matches: 4. The CDR3 nucleotides are TGTGCCAGCAGCCCAGGGGGTACCTATGGCTACACCTTC. Translation gives CASSPGGTYGYTF.

The gene calls are TRBV6-8 and TRBJ2-6; tentatively, D is TRBD2 (5 bases). The germline V gene encodes CDR1 MNHGY and CDR2 SAAAGT. Between the trimmed V and J ends, which lost 10 bases and 0 bases, there was a span of 25 bases. There are 19 residues in the CDR3. CDR3 coding DNA: TGTGCCAACAGCCAGAAACTAGAGCGCTTGCTCTCTGGGGCCAACGTCCTGACTTTC. Translation: CANSQKLERLLSGANVLTF.

The J gene is TRBJ1-1, the V gene TRBV10-3; D might be TRBD1 (5 bases). The V end was cut by 6 bases, the J end by 3 bases, with 14 bases between. The CDR3 runs 14 residues. The germline V gene has CDR1 ENHRY and CDR2 SYGVKD. The CDR3 sequence is CAISVFLGDTEAFF. DNA of the CDR3: TGTGCCATCAGCGTTTTCTTGGGGGACACTGAAGCTTTCTTT.

This chain uses TRBV9 with TRBJ1-2; D possibly corresponds to TRBD1 (6 bases). CDR3 length: 14 residues. CDR1 is SGDLS, CDR2 YYNGEE, per germline. The V and J ends lost 3 bases and 2 bases respectively, with 11 bases between them. CDR3 amino acids: CASSAGEGNYGYTF. Here the CDR3 DNA reads TGTGCCAGCAGCGCAGGGGAAGGGAACTATGGCTACACCTTC. Based on the CDR3 plus reference TRBV9 and TRBJ1-2, the full variable domain is DSGVTQTPKHLITATGQRVTLRCSPRSGDLSVYWYQQSLDQGLQFLIQYYNGEERAKGNILERFSAQQFPDLHSELNLSSLELGDSALYFCASSAGEGNYGYTFGSGTRLTVV.

The chain couples TRBV24-1 to TRBJ2-3; D is tentatively TRBD1 or TRBD2 (5 bases each). V gave up 4 bases and J gave up 0 bases, with 10 bases separating them. The CDR3 consists of 15 residues. Germline CDR1 and CDR2: KGHDR and SFDVKD. The CDR3 here is CATSEAGTSTDTQYF. DNA of the CDR3: TGTGCCACCAGTGAGGCCGGGACCAGCACAGATACGCAGTATTTT.

V and J are TRBV27 and TRBJ2-6; unclear D gene. In germline, CDR1 is MNHEY, CDR2 SMNVEV (reference sequence). The CDR3 covers 17 residues. V shed 3 bases and J shed 2 bases, with 14 bases lying between them. The CDR3 nucleotides read TGTGCCAGCAGTTTTTGGGCAGAAGGTACTGGGGCCAACGTCCTGACTTTC. It codes for CASSFWAEGTGANVLTF.

This clonotype appeared a few times. This chain links TRBV6-1 with TRBJ2-5; 9 positions agree with TRBD1. After removal of 5 bases from V and 4 bases from J, the junction contained 8 bases not matched to a gene. The CDR3 runs 15 residues. Germline assignment: CDR1 MNHNS and CDR2 SASEGT. CDR3 protein: CASSNRDRAPETQYF. The DNA for the CDR3 is TGTGCCAGCAGTAACCGGGACAGGGCCCCAGAGACCCAGTACTTC.

The chain has TRBV6-6 and TRBJ2-7; the match to TRBD1 covers 11 bases. Germline V lookup: CDR1 MNHNY, CDR2 SVGAGI (reference sequence). There are 14 residues in the CDR3. With 6 bases clipped from V and 6 bases from J, the junction kept 7 bases outside the gene matches. The DNA for the CDR3 is TGTGCCAGCAGGCCCGGGACAGGGGGAAGCGAGCAGTACTTC. The encoded protein is CASRPGTGGSEQYF.

This clonotype was counted only a few times. The CDR3 is CSARVGGPETQYF. CDR3 nucleotide sequence: TGCAGTGCTAGAGTAGGGGGGCCAGAGACCCAGTACTTC. The gene calls are TRBV20-1 and TRBJ2-5; D is tentatively TRBD1 or TRBD2 (6 bases each). This CDR3 contains 13 residues. Germline V gene data show CDR1 as DFQATT and CDR2 as SNEGSKA (reference sequence). Deletions cut 1 base from V and 4 bases from J, with 10 bases between.

J is TRBJ2-3 and V is TRBV11-3; TRBD1 or TRBD2 may be the D gene (5 bases each). V lost 5 bases, J lost 5 bases, and 29 bases lay in between. The CDR3 is made up of 19 amino acids. The V gene's germline CDR1 is SGHNT and CDR2 YENEEA. This chain's CDR3 is CASSPGEFGTDSYKDTQYF. The CDR3 region has the DNA TGTGCCAGCAGCCCAGGAGAGTTTGGGACCGACTCATATAAAGATACGCAGTATTTT.

V gene TRBV20-1 combines with J gene TRBJ2-3, with 13 bases that match TRBD2. Germline trimming cut 2 bases from V and 2 bases from J; bases unmatched to any gene: 13. Germline loops: CDR1 DFQATT, CDR2 SNEGSKA (reference sequence). The length of the CDR3 is 19 residues. CDR3 residues: CSARMDGLAGDASTDTQYF. The CDR3, as DNA: TGCAGTGCTAGAATGGATGGACTAGCGGGGGATGCATCCACAGATACGCAGTATTTT.

This clonotype has more than one count but fewer than ten. This chain links TRBV7-8 with TRBJ1-2; TRBD1 agrees at 8 bases. CDR1 is SGHVS, CDR2 FQNEAQ, per germline. This CDR3 is built from 16 residues. With V trimmed by 0 bases and J by 4 bases, 7 bases remained unmatched. The CDR3 coding sequence is TGTGCCAGCAGCTTAGCAGACAGGGGAGTCGGCTATGGCTACACCTTC. This codes for CASSLADRGVGYGYTF.

This clonotype showed up just a few times. The CDR3 loop reads CASSYWVPGDEQFF. The CDR3 DNA follows: TGTGCCAGCAGTTACTGGGTGCCTGGAGATGAGCAGTTCTTC. This chain joins TRBV6-2 or TRBV6-3 and TRBJ2-1; unclear D gene. The V gene's germline CDR1 is MNHEY and CDR2 SVGEGT. The CDR3 extends over 14 amino acids. The V end was cut by 1 base, the J end by 8 bases, with 12 bases between.

This rearrangement joins TRBV20-1 to TRBJ1-1, with unresolved D. The CDR3 length is 13 residues. V dropped 6 bases and J dropped 3 bases, with 14 bases sitting between them. Germline V gives CDR1 DFQATT, CDR2 SNEGSKA (reference sequence). The CDR3 reads CSAPGFQDTEAFF. CDR3 DNA: TGCAGTGCCCCCGGGTTTCAGGACACTGAAGCTTTCTTT.

The V call is TRBV27, the J call TRBJ1-5; D is unresolved. Germline values: CDR1 MNHEY, CDR2 SMNVEV (reference sequence). Trimming took off 4 bases at V and 4 bases at J, with 11 bases between the two ends. This CDR3 comprises 14 residues. CDR3 DNA: TGTGCCAGCAGTTCTGGCGTGGGGAATCAGCCCCAGCATTTT. This sequence encodes CASSSGVGNQPQHF.

This chain uses TRBV5-1 with TRBJ2-4, with 7 bases aligning to TRBD1. Near its end, the DNA agrees better with TRBJ2-7, so the J call may be wrong. There are 15 residues in the CDR3. Germline assignment: CDR1 SGHRS and CDR2 YFSETQ. The CDR3 spells CASSFNRDSSYEQYF. The DNA for the CDR3 is TGCGCCAGCAGCTTTAACCGGGACAGCAGCTACGAGCAGTACTTC.

In regard to this clonotype: Sequence at one end of the junction differs from germline and may be a read error. This chain joins TRBV27 and TRBJ2-7; 8 bases are a match to TRBD1. Per the germline V gene, CDR1 is MNHEY and CDR2 is SMNVEV (reference sequence). This CDR3 region has 16 residues. The CDR3 region has the DNA TGTGCCAGCAGTCCCCCGCAGGGGGCGATTGTCTACGGGCAGTACTTC. Its protein is CASSPPQGAIVYGQYF.

The chain employs TRBV7-9 and TRBJ2-6, with 10 bases fitting TRBD2. The V segment lost 1 base and the J segment 4 bases; nucleotides outside the gene matches: 10. The CDR3 totals 19 residues. Germline lookup yields CDR1 SEHNR and CDR2 FQNEAQ (reference sequence). The CDR3 DNA follows: TGTGCCAGCAGCTTAGTGCGGCTAGCGGGAGCCGAAGGGGCCAACGTCCTGACTTTC. Amino acid sequence: CASSLVRLAGAEGANVLTF.

CDR3 sequence: CASSTGRVGISGNTIYF. CDR3 in DNA: TGTGCCAGCAGTACCGGCAGGGTAGGGATCTCTGGAAACACCATATATTTT. The chain carries TRBV27 and TRBJ1-3; D is possibly TRBD1 (5 bases). Germline V gives CDR1 MNHEY, CDR2 SMNVEV (reference sequence). This CDR3 contains 17 residues. V was shortened by 5 bases and J by 0 bases, with 17 bases between the two germline ends.

Of note for this clonotype: Sequence at one end of the junction differs from germline and may be a read error. The DNA of the CDR3 is TGCGCCAGCAGCCCCATTAGGGAGACCCAGTACTTC. Translated: CASSPIRETQYF. The chain recombines TRBV3-1 with TRBJ2-5; no clear D gene. CDR3 length equals 12 residues. CDR1 is LGHDT, CDR2 YNNKEL, per germline (reference sequence).

The V and J genes are TRBV2 and TRBJ2-3, with 10 positions matching TRBD2. V shed 6 bases and J 6 bases; nucleotides not matched to a gene: 3. Germline V gene sequence: CDR1 SNHLY, CDR2 FYNNEI. CDR3 length: 13 residues. In nucleotides, the CDR3 is TGTGCCAGCAGGGGACTAGCGTGGGATACGCAGTATTTT. Its translation is CASRGLAWDTQYF.

V usage is TRBV18 and J usage is TRBJ2-5; TRBD1 aligns across 7 bases. The trim removed 6 bases at V and 7 bases at J, leaving 8 bases unmatched. Per the germline V gene, CDR1 is KGHSH and CDR2 is LQKENI. The CDR3 runs 13 residues. DNA of the CDR3: TGTGCCAGCTCGTCACAGGGGTTTGGGACCCAGTACTTC. Translation gives CASSSQGFGTQYF.

The V and J genes are TRBV20-1 and TRBJ2-5; D not resolved. CDR1 is DFQATT and CDR2 is SNEGSKA in the germline V gene (reference sequence). The CDR3 is 12 amino acids. The V end was cut by 7 bases, the J end by 1 base, with 10 bases between. For the CDR3, the DNA is TGCAGTGTAGCCAGGCCCCAAGAGACCCAGTACTTC. This sequence encodes CSVARPQETQYF.

The chain recombines TRBV6-1 with TRBJ1-2; tentatively, D is TRBD1 (5 bases). CDR1 and CDR2 from the germline V gene are MNHNS and SASEGT. The CDR3 extends over 12 amino acids. The ends were cut back, 4 bases at V and 7 bases at J, with 10 bases in the middle. CDR3 sequence: CASSGQLGGYTF. The CDR3 region has the DNA TGTGCCAGCAGTGGACAGTTGGGTGGCTACACCTTC.

V and J are TRBV4-1 and TRBJ1-5; 8 bases fit TRBD1. This CDR3 has 14 amino acids. V lost 5 bases to trimming and J lost 2 bases; unmatched junction nucleotides: 2. Per the germline V gene, CDR1 is MGHRA and CDR2 is YSYEKL. The CDR3 bases are TGCGCCAGCAGCATGACAGGGGGCAATCAGCCCCAGCATTTT. It yields the protein CASSMTGGNQPQHF.

J is TRBJ1-2 and V is TRBV28, with 8 bases aligning to TRBD1. The CDR3 is 15 residues long. The germline gives CDR1 MDHEN, CDR2 SYDVKM. V was clipped by 8 bases and J by 4 bases; unmatched bases: 12. The CDR3 protein is CASSSPGQDIYGYTF. CDR3 sequence (DNA): TGTGCCAGCTCCTCACCGGGACAGGATATCTATGGCTACACCTTC.

This clonotype has more than one count but fewer than ten. The chain couples TRBV6-4 to TRBJ1-2; D is perhaps TRBD1 (5 bases). Germline V lookup: CDR1 MRHNA, CDR2 SNTAGT. The CDR3 length is 14 residues. Trimming took off 0 bases at V and 7 bases at J, with 12 bases between the two ends. The CDR3 DNA is TGTGCCAGCAGTGACTCAAAGGGGCGAGGTGGCTACACCTTC. Protein sequence: CASSDSKGRGGYTF.

On this clonotype itself: The junction does not match germline at one end; this may be a read error. The V gene is TRBV9, the J gene TRBJ2-5, with TRBD1 as a possible D gene (6 bases). In germline, CDR1 is SGDLS, CDR2 YYNGEE. The CDR3 covers 13 residues. The CDR3 nucleotides read TGTGCCGGCAGTCAGGGGACCCAAGAGACCCAGTACTTC. Translated, it gives CAGSQGTQETQYF.